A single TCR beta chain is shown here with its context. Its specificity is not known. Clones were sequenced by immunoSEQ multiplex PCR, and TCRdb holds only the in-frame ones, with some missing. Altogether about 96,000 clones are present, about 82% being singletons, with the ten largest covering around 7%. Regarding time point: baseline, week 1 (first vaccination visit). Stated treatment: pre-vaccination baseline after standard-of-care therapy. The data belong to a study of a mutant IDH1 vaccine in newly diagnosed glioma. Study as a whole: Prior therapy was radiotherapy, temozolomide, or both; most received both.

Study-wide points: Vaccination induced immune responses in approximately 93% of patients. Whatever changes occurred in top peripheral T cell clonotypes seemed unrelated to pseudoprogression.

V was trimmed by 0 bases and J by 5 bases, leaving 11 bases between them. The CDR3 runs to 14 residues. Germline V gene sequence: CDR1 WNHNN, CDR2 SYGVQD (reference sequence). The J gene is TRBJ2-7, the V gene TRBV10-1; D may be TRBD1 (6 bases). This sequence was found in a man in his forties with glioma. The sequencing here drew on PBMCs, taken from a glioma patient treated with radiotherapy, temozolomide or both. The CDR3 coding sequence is TGCGCCAGCAGTGAGTCGCAGGGGCAAGACGAGCAGTACTTC. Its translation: CASSESQGQDEQYF.